The 4 T cell receptor beta chains below come from one sample, sequenced in a study of blood T cell repertoires in COVID-19. The data were produced by immunoSEQ multiplex PCR, yet TCRdb's version contains in-frame clones alone and is incomplete. The sample has a few hundred thousand clones, about 88% seen once. Material for sequencing was peripheral blood. These receptors came from a woman in her sixties or seventies with COVID-19, enrolled during active disease.

In this sample, this clone turned up once. This rearrangement joins TRBV18 to TRBJ2-7; D not resolved. V shed 3 bases and J shed 1 base, with 13 bases lying between them. The CDR3 is 15 residues long. CDR1 is KGHSH, CDR2 LQKENI, per germline. The CDR3 DNA sequence: TGTGCCAGCTCACCCTCGTCGCTAAGTTCCTACGAGCAGTACTTC. Amino acid sequence: CASSPSSLSSYEQYF.

This clone has only one observation. V usage is TRBV4-2 and J usage is TRBJ1-2, with TRBD1 matching 7 bases. There are 16 residues in the CDR3. The germline CDR1 and CDR2 sequences are LGHNA and YNFKEQ. The ends lost 1 base at V and 0 bases at J; junction bases unmatched: 5. The CDR3, as DNA: TGTGCCAGCAGCCAAGTGGGACAGACGACTAACTATGGCTACACCTTC. Protein sequence: CASSQVGQTTNYGYTF.

The chain employs TRBV10-3 and TRBJ2-2; 7 bases map to TRBD2. CDR1 is ENHRY, CDR2 SYGVKD, per germline. V lost 2 bases and J lost 3; bases outside the gene matches: 9. The CDR3 is 17 residues long. The CDR3 protein is CAISEGAGQIYTGELFF. CDR3 in DNA: TGTGCCATCAGTGAGGGAGCGGGGCAAATTTACACCGGGGAGCTGTTTTTT.

This rearrangement joins TRBV4-3 to TRBJ1-3; D may be TRBD1 (6 bases). The germline V and J ends were trimmed by 3 bases and 2 bases, with 8 bases remaining between them. Per germline, CDR1 LGHNA and CDR2 YSLEER. This CDR3 is built from 14 residues. The CDR3: CASSHTGPGNTIYF. CDR3 nucleotides: TGCGCCAGCAGCCATACAGGGCCTGGAAACACCATATATTTT.